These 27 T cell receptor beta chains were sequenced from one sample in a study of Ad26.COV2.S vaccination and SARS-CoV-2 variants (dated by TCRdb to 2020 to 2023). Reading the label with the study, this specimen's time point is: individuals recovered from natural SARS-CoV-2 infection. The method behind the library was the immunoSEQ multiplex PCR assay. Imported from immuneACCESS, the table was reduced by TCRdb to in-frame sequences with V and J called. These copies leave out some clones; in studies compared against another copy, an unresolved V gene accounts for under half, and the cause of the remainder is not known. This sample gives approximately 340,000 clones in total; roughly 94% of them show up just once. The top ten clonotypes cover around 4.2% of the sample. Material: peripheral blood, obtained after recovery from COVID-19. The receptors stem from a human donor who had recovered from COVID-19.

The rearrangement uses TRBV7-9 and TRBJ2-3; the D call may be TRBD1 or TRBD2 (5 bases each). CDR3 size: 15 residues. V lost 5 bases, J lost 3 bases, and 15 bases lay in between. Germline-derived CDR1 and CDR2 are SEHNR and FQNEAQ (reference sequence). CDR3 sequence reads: CASSHSRGPTDTQYF. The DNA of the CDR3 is TGTGCCAGCAGCCATAGCCGGGGACCAACAGATACGCAGTATTTT.

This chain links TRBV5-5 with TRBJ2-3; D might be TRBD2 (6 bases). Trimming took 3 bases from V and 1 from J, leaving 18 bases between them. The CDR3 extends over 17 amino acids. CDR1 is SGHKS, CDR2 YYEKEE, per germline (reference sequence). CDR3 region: CASSSPPGAGRTDTQYF. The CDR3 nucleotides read TGTGCCAGCAGCTCTCCTCCGGGAGCCGGCCGCACAGATACGCAGTATTTT. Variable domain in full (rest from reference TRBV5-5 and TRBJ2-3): DAGVTQSPTHLIKTRGQQVTLRCSPISGHKSVSWYQQVLGQGPQFIFQYYEKEERGRGNFPDRFSARQFPNYSSELNVNALLLGDSALYLCASSSPPGAGRTDTQYFGPGTRLTVL.

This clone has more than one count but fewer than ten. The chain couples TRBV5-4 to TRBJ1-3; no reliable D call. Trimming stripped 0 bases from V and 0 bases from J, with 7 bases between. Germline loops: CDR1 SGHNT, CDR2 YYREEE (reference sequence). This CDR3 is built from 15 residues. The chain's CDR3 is CASSLGPSSGNTIYF. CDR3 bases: TGTGCCAGCAGCTTGGGCCCGAGCTCTGGAAACACCATATATTTT.

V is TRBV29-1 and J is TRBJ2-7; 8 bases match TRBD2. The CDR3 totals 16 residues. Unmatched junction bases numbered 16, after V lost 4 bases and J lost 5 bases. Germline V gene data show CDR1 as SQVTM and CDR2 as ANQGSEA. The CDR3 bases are TGCAGCGTTGCATGGCGACTAGCGTCGTTGGGGAACGAGCAGTACTTC. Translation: CSVAWRLASLGNEQYF.

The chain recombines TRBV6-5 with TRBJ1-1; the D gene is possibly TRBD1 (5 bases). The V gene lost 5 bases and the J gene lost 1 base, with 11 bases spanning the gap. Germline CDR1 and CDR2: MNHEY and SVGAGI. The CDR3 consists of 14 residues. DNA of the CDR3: TGTGCCAGCAGTCGTCCGGGGGGGAACACTGAAGCTTTCTTT. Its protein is CASSRPGGNTEAFF.

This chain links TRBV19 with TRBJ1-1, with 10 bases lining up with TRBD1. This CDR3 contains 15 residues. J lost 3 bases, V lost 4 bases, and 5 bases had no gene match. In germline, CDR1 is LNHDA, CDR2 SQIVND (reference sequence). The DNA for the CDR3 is TGTGCCAGTAGTAGCCTAGGGACAGGGGACACTGAAGCTTTCTTT. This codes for CASSSLGTGDTEAFF.

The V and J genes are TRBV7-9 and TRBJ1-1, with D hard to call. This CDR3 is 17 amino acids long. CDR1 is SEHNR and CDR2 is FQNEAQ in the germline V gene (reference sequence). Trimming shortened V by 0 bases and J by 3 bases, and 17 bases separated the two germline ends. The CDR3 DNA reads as TGTGCCAGCAGCTTAGCCCCCTCGAGAGGGTCGGACACTGAAGCTTTCTTT. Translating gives CASSLAPSRGSDTEAFF.

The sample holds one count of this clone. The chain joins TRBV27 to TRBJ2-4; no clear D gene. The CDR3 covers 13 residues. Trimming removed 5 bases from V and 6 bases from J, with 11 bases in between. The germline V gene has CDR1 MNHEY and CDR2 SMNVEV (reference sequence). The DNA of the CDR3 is TGTGCCAGCAGTCGTCGAACGGGAAACATTCAGTACTTC. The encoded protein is CASSRRTGNIQYF.

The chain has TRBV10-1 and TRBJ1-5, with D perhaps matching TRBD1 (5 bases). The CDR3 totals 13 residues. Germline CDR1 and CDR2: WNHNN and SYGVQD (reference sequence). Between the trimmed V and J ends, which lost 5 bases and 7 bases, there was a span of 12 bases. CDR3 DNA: TGCGCCAGCAGTTTGGGGGAAAGCCAGCCCCAGCATTTT. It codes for CASSLGESQPQHF.

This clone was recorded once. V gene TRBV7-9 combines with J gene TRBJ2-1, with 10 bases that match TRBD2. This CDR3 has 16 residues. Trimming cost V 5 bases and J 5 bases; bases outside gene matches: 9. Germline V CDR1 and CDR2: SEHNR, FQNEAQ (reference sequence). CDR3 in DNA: TGTGCCAGCAGCCCCGGACTAGCGGATTATCACAATGAGCAGTTCTTC. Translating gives CASSPGLADYHNEQFF.

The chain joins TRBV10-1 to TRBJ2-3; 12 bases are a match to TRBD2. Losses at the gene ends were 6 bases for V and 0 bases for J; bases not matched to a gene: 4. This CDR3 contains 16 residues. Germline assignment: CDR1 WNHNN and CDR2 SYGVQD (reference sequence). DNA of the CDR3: TGCGCCAGCAGCCACGGACTAGCGGGGAGCACAGATACGCAGTATTTT. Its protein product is CASSHGLAGSTDTQYF.

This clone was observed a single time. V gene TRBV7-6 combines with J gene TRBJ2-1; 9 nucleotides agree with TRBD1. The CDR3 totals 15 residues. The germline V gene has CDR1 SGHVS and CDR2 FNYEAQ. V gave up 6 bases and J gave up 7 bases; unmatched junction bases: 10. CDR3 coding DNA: TGTGCCAGCAGTTCCGGGACAGGGAACACTAATGAGCAGTTCTTC. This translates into CASSSGTGNTNEQFF.

Here the CDR3 reads CASSWPGLAYEQYF. CDR3 bases: TGTGCCAGCAGCTGGCCGGGACTAGCGTACGAGCAGTACTTC. This chain connects TRBV7-8 to TRBJ2-7, with 10 bases matching TRBD2. This CDR3 has 14 amino acids. CDR1 and CDR2 from the germline V gene are SGHVS and FQNEAQ. J gave up 4 bases and V 4 bases, and 4 bases lay outside the gene matches.

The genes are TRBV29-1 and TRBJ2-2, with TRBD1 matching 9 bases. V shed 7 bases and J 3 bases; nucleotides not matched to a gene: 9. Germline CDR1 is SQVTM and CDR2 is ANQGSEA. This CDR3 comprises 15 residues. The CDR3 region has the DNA TGCAGCGCTACGCCCGGGACAGGGTACACCGGGGAGCTGTTTTTT. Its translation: CSATPGTGYTGELFF.

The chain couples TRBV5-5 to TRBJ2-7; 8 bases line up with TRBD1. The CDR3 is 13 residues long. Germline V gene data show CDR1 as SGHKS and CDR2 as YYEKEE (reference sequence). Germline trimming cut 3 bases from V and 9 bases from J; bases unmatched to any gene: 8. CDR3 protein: CASSSRTGIVQYF. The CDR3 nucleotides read TGTGCCAGCAGCTCCCGGACAGGGATTGTGCAGTACTTC.

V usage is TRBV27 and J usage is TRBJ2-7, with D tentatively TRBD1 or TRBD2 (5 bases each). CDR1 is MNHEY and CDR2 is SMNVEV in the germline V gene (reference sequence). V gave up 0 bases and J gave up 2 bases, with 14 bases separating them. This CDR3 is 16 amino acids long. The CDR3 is CASSLSKGTGTYEQYF. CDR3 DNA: TGTGCCAGCAGTTTATCGAAGGGGACGGGGACCTACGAGCAGTACTTC.

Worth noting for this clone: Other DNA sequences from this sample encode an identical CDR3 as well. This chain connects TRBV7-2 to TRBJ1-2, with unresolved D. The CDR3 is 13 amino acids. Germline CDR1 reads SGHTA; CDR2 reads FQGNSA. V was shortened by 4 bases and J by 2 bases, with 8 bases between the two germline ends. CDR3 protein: CASSSGGNYGYTF. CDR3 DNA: TGTGCCAGCAGCTCCGGAGGGAACTATGGCTACACCTTC.

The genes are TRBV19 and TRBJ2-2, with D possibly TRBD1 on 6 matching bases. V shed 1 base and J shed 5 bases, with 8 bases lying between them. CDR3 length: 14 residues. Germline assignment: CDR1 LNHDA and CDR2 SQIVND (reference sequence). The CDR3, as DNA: TGTGCCAGTAGTATAGGTCAGGGGACCGGGGAGCTGTTTTTT. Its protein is CASSIGQGTGELFF.

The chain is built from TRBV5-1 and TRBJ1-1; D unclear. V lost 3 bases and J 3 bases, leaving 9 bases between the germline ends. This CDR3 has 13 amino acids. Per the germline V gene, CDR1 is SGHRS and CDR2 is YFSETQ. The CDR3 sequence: CASSSGKDTEAFF. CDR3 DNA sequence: TGCGCCAGCAGCTCGGGGAAGGACACTGAAGCTTTCTTT.

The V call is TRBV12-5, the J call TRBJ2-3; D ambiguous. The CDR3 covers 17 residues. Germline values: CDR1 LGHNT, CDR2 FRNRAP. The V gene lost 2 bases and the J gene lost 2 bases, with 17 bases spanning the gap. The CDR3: CASGLHPRPILTDTQYF. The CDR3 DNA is TGTGCTAGTGGTTTGCACCCACGACCTATACTCACAGATACGCAGTATTTT.

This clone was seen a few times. CDR3 amino acids: CASSERGPANQPQHF. Here the CDR3 DNA reads TGTGCCAGCAGTGAACGGGGCCCTGCCAATCAGCCCCAGCATTTT. The V gene is TRBV2, the J gene TRBJ1-5; tentative D call: TRBD1 (5 bases). The V gene's germline CDR1 is SNHLY and CDR2 FYNNEI. V lost 2 bases and J lost 3, with 11 bases in between. The CDR3 is 15 amino acids.

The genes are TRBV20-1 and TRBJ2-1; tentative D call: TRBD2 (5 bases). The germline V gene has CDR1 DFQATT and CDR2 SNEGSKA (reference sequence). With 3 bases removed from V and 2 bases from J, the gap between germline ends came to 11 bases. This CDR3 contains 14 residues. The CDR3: CSASIGSTYNEQFF. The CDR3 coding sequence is TGCAGTGCTAGTATAGGGAGCACCTACAATGAGCAGTTCTTC.

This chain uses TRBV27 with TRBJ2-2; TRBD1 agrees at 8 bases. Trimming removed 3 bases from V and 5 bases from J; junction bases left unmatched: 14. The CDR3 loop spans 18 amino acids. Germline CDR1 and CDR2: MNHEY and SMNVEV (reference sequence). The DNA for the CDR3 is TGTGCCAGCAGTTTTATCCCCCCGACAGGGGAGAAGACCGGGGAGCTGTTTTTT. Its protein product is CASSFIPPTGEKTGELFF.

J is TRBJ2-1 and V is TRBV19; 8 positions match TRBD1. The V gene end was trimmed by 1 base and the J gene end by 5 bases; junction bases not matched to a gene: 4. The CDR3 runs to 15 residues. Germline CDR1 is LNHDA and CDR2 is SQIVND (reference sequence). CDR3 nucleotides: TGTGCCAGTAGTATAGGGGGACAGGCTAACAATGAGCAGTTCTTC. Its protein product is CASSIGGQANNEQFF.

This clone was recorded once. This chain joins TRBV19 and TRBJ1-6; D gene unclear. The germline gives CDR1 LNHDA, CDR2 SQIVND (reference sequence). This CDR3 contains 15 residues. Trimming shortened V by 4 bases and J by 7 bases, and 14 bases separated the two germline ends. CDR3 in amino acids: CASSTSGGFNSPLHF. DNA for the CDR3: TGTGCCAGTAGTACCTCGGGAGGGTTCAATTCACCCCTCCACTTT.

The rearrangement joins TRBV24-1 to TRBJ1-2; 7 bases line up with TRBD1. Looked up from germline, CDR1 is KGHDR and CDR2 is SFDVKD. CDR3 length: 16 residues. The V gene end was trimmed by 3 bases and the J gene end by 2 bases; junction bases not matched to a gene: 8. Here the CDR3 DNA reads TGTGCCACCAGTGATGATCAGGGGGTAGGGAACTATGGCTACACCTTC. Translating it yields CATSDDQGVGNYGYTF.

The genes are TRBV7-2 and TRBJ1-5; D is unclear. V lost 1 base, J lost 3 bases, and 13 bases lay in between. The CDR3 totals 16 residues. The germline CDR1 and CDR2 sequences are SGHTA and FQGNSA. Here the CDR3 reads CASSLDFTQDNQPQHF. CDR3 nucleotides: TGTGCCAGCAGCTTAGATTTCACTCAGGACAATCAGCCCCAGCATTTT.